The source of this T cell receptor beta chain is a study of T cells in Graves' hyperthyroidism and ophthalmopathy. Study-level findings and limits: Blood also carried most thyroid clonotypes expanded above 0.001.

This clonotype was detected many times. Its antigen is undetermined. Patients between 18 and 65 years old had hyperthyroidism, newly diagnosed and lasting under 2 months. Exclusion followed for patients with uncontrolled infection, other autoimmune disease, pregnancy or lactation. Germline lookup yields CDR1 MNHNS and CDR2 SASEGT. After removal of 6 bases from V and 0 bases from J, the junction contained 10 bases not matched to a gene. The CDR3 runs to 16 residues. Amplified TCR beta CDR3 regions derived from RNA transcripts. The primer set for the first-round RT-PCR of the TCR CDR3 was HTBI. From the multiplex PCR reads, TCRdb called clonotypes with MiXCR, one entry per CDR3 protein. The data hold 500,000 to 550,000 distinct CDR3 sequences, with 20% to 25% observed a single time.

V and J are TRBV6-1 and TRBJ2-7; TRBD1 agrees at 8 bases. The TCR originated in a man younger than 35 with Graves' hyperthyroidism. The sequenced sample consisted of blood. The CDR3 bases are TGTGCCAGCAGCCTCACCGGGACAGGCTTCTCCTACGAGCAGTACTTC. This codes for CASSLTGTGFSYEQYF.